The 13 T cell receptor beta chains in this list originate from one sample, sequenced in a study of cytomegalovirus exposure and HLA in healthy donors. The PCR had 60 Vbeta and 13 Jbeta primers. Profiling relied on immunoSEQ multiplex PCR, and the TCRdb table lists in-frame clones only, not all of them. Among 95,000 to 100,000 clones listed, about four fifths were seen once. Sequencing used PBMCs. Receptor source: a woman in her 40s in good health and CMV-seronegative.

The chain carries TRBV10-3 and TRBJ2-5; perhaps TRBD1 as D (6 bases). The DNA matches TRBJ2-7 better at its end, which makes the J call doubtful. This CDR3 is 14 amino acids long. From germline, CDR1 is ENHRY and CDR2 SYGVKD. The CDR3 loop is CAIRSTGHPYEQYF. The DNA for the CDR3 is TGTGCCATCAGATCGACAGGACATCCCTACGAGCAGTACTTC.

This chain connects TRBV5-4 to TRBJ2-7, with TRBD2 identical over 7 bases. The CDR3 is made up of 15 amino acids. Per germline, CDR1 SGHNT and CDR2 YYREEE (reference sequence). V was pared by 6 bases and J by 2 bases, with 11 bases of the junction left unmatched. The CDR3, as DNA: TGTGCCAGCACTTTTGGGGCGGGAGCGGCCTACGAGCAGTACTTC. It codes for CASTFGAGAAYEQYF.

This clone turned up a few times. The V call is TRBV29-1, the J call TRBJ1-5; D perhaps matches TRBD1 (6 bases). The CDR3 covers 13 residues. V lost 4 bases and J 4 bases, leaving 11 bases between the germline ends. Germline-derived CDR1 and CDR2 are SQVTM and ANQGSEA. The CDR3 loop reads CSVGGHTNQPQHF. In nucleotides, the CDR3 is TGCAGCGTTGGGGGACACACAAATCAGCCCCAGCATTTT.

In this sample, this clone turned up once. The V and J genes are TRBV28 and TRBJ2-7; D perhaps matches TRBD2 (6 bases). Germline V lookup: CDR1 MDHEN, CDR2 SYDVKM. V lost 1 base, J lost 1 base, and 14 bases lay in between. This CDR3 is built from 16 residues. The CDR3 here is CASSLLTRDFSYEQYF. The CDR3, as DNA: TGTGCCAGCAGTTTATTAACTAGGGACTTTTCCTACGAGCAGTACTTC.

The chain employs TRBV10-3 and TRBJ2-5, with 7 bases identical to TRBD2. With V trimmed by 8 bases and J by 4 bases, 1 base remained unmatched. The CDR3 is 11 residues long. Per germline, CDR1 ENHRY and CDR2 SYGVKD. CDR3 DNA: TGTGCCATCGGGGGGGGAGAGACCCAGTACTTC. Translation gives CAIGGGETQYF.

This clone appeared a few times. The chain uses TRBV29-1 and TRBJ2-7, with D uncertain. The CDR3 spans 12 residues. V was shortened by 4 bases and J by 3 bases, with 10 bases between the two germline ends. The germline CDR1 and CDR2 sequences are SQVTM and ANQGSEA. CDR3 residues: CSVVMQNYEQYF. DNA of the CDR3: TGCAGCGTTGTAATGCAGAACTACGAGCAGTACTTC.

V gene TRBV29-1 combines with J gene TRBJ1-2; TRBD1 matches 9 bases. This CDR3 is 14 amino acids long. V lost 0 bases, J lost 5 bases, and 4 bases stayed unmatched. Germline lookup yields CDR1 SQVTM and CDR2 ANQGSEA. Here the CDR3 reads CSVEEQGARYGYTF. Written as DNA, the CDR3 is TGCAGCGTTGAAGAACAGGGGGCGCGGTATGGCTACACCTTC.

The rearrangement joins TRBV19 to TRBJ2-5, with TRBD1 as a possible D gene (6 bases). The J call may be faulty, since TRBJ2-7 better matches the DNA end. The CDR3 length is 14 residues. The germline V gene encodes CDR1 LNHDA and CDR2 SQIVND (reference sequence). The CDR3, as DNA: TGTGCCAGTAGCGAACAGGGTAGCTCCTACGAGCAGTACTTC. Protein product: CASSEQGSSYEQYF.

The sample holds a few counts of this clone. This chain uses TRBV7-8 with TRBJ2-5, with a tentative D call TRBD2 (6 bases). V lost 6 bases, J lost 2 bases, and 19 bases lay in between. Germline assignment: CDR1 SGHVS and CDR2 FQNEAQ. CDR3 length: 16 amino acids. The CDR3 coding sequence is TGTGCCAGCAGTCGAGTGGAGGGCGAGGAGCAAGAGACCCAGTACTTC. Amino acid sequence: CASSRVEGEEQETQYF.

This clone turned up a few times. The V call is TRBV19, the J call TRBJ2-5; 9 bases agree with TRBD2. Germline loops: CDR1 LNHDA, CDR2 SQIVND (reference sequence). CDR3 length: 15 residues. V lost 3 bases and J lost 2; bases outside the gene matches: 4. This CDR3 is CASSMSSGTQETQYF. The CDR3, as DNA: TGTGCCAGTAGTATGTCTAGCGGGACTCAAGAGACCCAGTACTTC.

The CDR3 reads CASSLGGSGTNEQYF. CDR3 DNA sequence: TGTGCCAGCAGCCTCGGGGGGAGCGGGACTAACGAGCAGTACTTC. V and J are TRBV28 and TRBJ2-5; 7 bases agree with TRBD2. The J call is uncertain, as TRBJ2-7 better fits the DNA end. CDR1 is MDHEN, CDR2 SYDVKM, per germline. The CDR3 is 15 amino acids.

In its sample, this clone was seen a few times. V and J are TRBV7-9 and TRBJ1-2, with a tentative D call TRBD1 (6 bases). The CDR3 is made up of 16 amino acids. The germline gives CDR1 SEHNR, CDR2 FQNEAQ (reference sequence). V lost 5 bases and J lost 0, with 16 bases in between. CDR3 loop: CASSPVGGQANYGYTF. In DNA, the CDR3 is TGTGCCAGCAGCCCCGTTGGGGGCCAAGCTAACTATGGCTACACCTTC.

V and J are TRBV14 and TRBJ1-2; D remains ambiguous. CDR1 and CDR2 (germline): SGHDN, FVKESK. V gave up 3 bases and J gave up 1 base, with 9 bases separating them. The CDR3 length is 14 residues. CDR3 region: CASSQLQSNYGYTF. CDR3 sequence (DNA): TGTGCCAGCAGCCAGCTACAGAGTAACTATGGCTACACCTTC.